This T cell receptor (beta chain) derives from a study of blood T cell repertoires in COVID-19 (dated by TCRdb to 2018 to 2021). About the investigation overall: Collaborator samples came from the United States, Italy and Spain and covered acute and convalescent phases of COVID-19. The prospective study material was composed of cDNA or gDNA derived from T cells, B-cell-depleted T cells, or PBMCs. Deeply sampled blood TCRbeta repertoires from subjects exposed to, actively infected with, or recovered from COVID-19 were included in the dataset. A freely available public database, intended as a resource for researchers studying the immune response to SARS-CoV-2, is where the repertoires were released. The samples were drawn from the first 160 participants of the ongoing ImmuneRACE study and from some 1,300 subjects provided by 6 global collaborators. Nearly every sample came with metadata listing a de-identified subject ID, COVID-19 status, age in years and sex. HLA class I and class II types, where available, came from metadata supplied by the sample provider rather than from assay-based typing.

Study-level results and caveats: How much clinical and demographic metadata was included differed by source and by participant, and the metadata was provided uncurated.

As to this clone: Its antigen is currently not known. No much larger clone is present one base from it, and per-base qualities are unavailable.

Trimming at the junction amounts to 5 bases on V and 5 bases on J, and the germline ends lie 13 bases apart. As encoded in the germline V gene (reference sequence), CDR1 is GTSNPN while CDR2 is SVGIG. Measured from the cysteine to the phenylalanine, the CDR3 is 12 residues long. Only the CDR3 region is kept as DNA, spanning 36 bases read in frame from base 1. Whole blood was collected in K2EDTA tubes by collaborating institutions according to the institutions' own protocols. For TCRbeta analysis, collaborators shipped samples in one of three forms: frozen whole blood, isolated PBMCs, or DNA extracted from either of those sample types. TCRbeta CDR3 regions were amplified from genomic DNA by means of the immunoSEQ Assay, a bias-controlled multiplex PCR. In the source study's methods: The number of nucleated cells in each sample was estimated from the amplification of reference gene primers within the assay. To quantify the absolute abundance of each unique TCRbeta CDR3 rearrangement, sequence reads were collapsed and filtered. For each sample, productive Simpson clonality was calculated as the square root of Simpson's diversity index across productive rearrangements. Sourced from immuneACCESS, this table was stored by TCRdb with only in-frame sequences that have V and J called. A share of the clones is absent; for the studies checked, an unresolved V gene accounts for under half, and the remainder has no known explanation. Clone size and the V and J calls come from that table; the DNA yielded D and trimming. The sample data list about 50,000 clones, and approximately 79% of these were observed just once. The top ten clonotypes cover 20% to 30% of the sample.

The TCR sequence derives from a man in his 70s with acute or convalescent COVID-19. The chain is made from TRBV30 and TRBJ2-7; the best D guess is TRBD1, with 6 bases matching. Material for sequencing was peripheral blood. The DNA is as follows: TGTGCCTGGTCGACAGGTTTCCACGAGCAGTACTTC. Its protein product is CAWSTGFHEQYF.